Below are 29 T cell receptor beta chains sequenced from a single sample in a study of metastatic and nonmetastatic thyroid tumors. TCRdb re-clonotyped the PCR reads via MiXCR. This table holds around 45,000 clones, 3.2% found once. All patients were treatment-naive before thyroid surgery. The sequenced sample was blood. The receptor set was obtained from a female donor with papillary thyroid cancer or a benign thyroid nodule (not recorded which). Some clones in this sample may be carry-over from other donors' samples.

This clone was seen repeatedly, ten times or more. The J gene is TRBJ1-1, the V gene TRBV29-1; 8 bases align to TRBD1. CDR3 length: 13 residues. J gave up 2 bases and V 7 bases, and 6 bases lay outside the gene matches. Looked up from germline, CDR1 is SQVTM and CDR2 is ANQGSEA. This CDR3 reads CSAMTGANTEAFF. CDR3 DNA: TGCAGCGCGATGACAGGGGCTAACACTGAAGCTTTCTTT. Full variable domain (remainder filled in from reference TRBV29-1 and TRBJ1-1): SAVISQKPSRDICQRGTSLTIQCQVDSQVTMMFWYRQQPGQSLTLIATANQGSEATYESGFVIDKFPISRPNLTFSTLTVSNMSPEDSSIYLCSAMTGANTEAFFGQGTRLTVV.

A remark on this clone: A read error may account for a junction end that differs from germline. The V gene is TRBV24-1, the J gene TRBJ2-7; the D call may be TRBD1 or TRBD2 (5 bases each). The CDR3 extends over 14 amino acids. The V gene's germline CDR1 is KGHDR and CDR2 SFDVKD. This CDR3 reads CATSLGTDAYEHYF. The CDR3 nucleotides read TGTGCCACCAGTCTCGGGACCGATGCCTACGAGCATTACTTC.

This clone was picked up a small number of times. The V and J genes are TRBV6-2 or TRBV6-3 and TRBJ1-2, with unresolved D. V shed 7 bases and J shed 0 bases, with 9 bases lying between them. CDR1 is MNHEY, CDR2 SVGEGT, per germline. The CDR3 extends over 13 amino acids. CDR3 amino acids: CASNRQANYGYTF. The CDR3 coding sequence is TGTGCCAGCAACCGCCAGGCTAACTATGGCTACACCTTC.

This clone was counted a few times. This sequence joins TRBV27 and TRBJ2-1; 8 bases align to TRBD1. This CDR3 contains 15 residues. The germline V gene has CDR1 MNHEY and CDR2 SMNVEV (reference sequence). The trim removed 6 bases at V and 5 bases at J, leaving 9 bases unmatched. CDR3 in amino acids: CASSTRTGTDNEQFF. In nucleotides, the CDR3 is TGTGCCAGCAGCACACGGACAGGGACGGACAATGAGCAGTTCTTC.

Relative to its sample, this clone is medium-sized. This chain links TRBV12-3 or TRBV12-4 with TRBJ1-2; D ambiguous. Trimming shortened V by 6 bases and J by 4 bases, and 15 bases separated the two germline ends. This CDR3 contains 14 residues. CDR3 sequence: CASSRRGLSYGYTF. The DNA of the CDR3 is TGTGCCAGCAGCCGCAGAGGGCTGAGCTATGGCTACACCTTC.

This clone appeared many times. The CDR3 sequence is CASRDDRVNQPQHF. The CDR3 region has the DNA TGTGCCAGTAGAGATGACAGGGTCAATCAGCCCCAGCATTTT. This chain connects TRBV28 to TRBJ1-5, with 7 nucleotides matching TRBD1. The germline gives CDR1 MDHEN, CDR2 SYDVKM. This CDR3 comprises 14 residues. V lost 9 bases to trimming and J lost 3 bases; unmatched junction nucleotides: 8.

The chain is built from TRBV6-2 or TRBV6-3 and TRBJ2-3; the D is unclear. V lost 2 bases to trimming and J lost 5 bases, with 8 bases between them. This CDR3 spans 13 amino acids. Germline lookup yields CDR1 MNHEY and CDR2 SVGEGT. The CDR3 coding sequence is TGTGCCAGCAGTTACAGGGTGGGAGATACGCAGTATTTT. Translation: CASSYRVGDTQYF.

The CDR3 sequence: CASSQVEIAGELFF. CDR3 coding DNA: TGCGCCAGCAGCCAGGTTGAGATAGCCGGGGAGCTGTTTTTT. The V and J genes are TRBV4-1 and TRBJ2-2; D remains ambiguous. Germline CDR1 is MGHRA and CDR2 is YSYEKL. The CDR3 has 14 amino acids. The germline V and J ends were trimmed by 3 bases and 6 bases, with 11 bases remaining between them.

This clone came up a few times. The chain is built from TRBV7-3 and TRBJ2-1; D is perhaps TRBD1 or TRBD2 (5 bases each). V lost 4 bases and J 8 bases, leaving 12 bases between the germline ends. The CDR3 contains 13 residues. Germline V gene sequence: CDR1 SGHTA, CDR2 FQGTGA. CDR3 bases: TGTGCCAGCAGCTCAGCGGACAACCATGAGCAGTTCTTC. This sequence encodes CASSSADNHEQFF.

Relative to its sample, this clone is medium-sized. V and J are TRBV9 and TRBJ2-7; no firm D call. CDR1 and CDR2 (germline): SGDLS, YYNGEE. The germline V and J ends were trimmed by 4 bases and 3 bases, with 8 bases remaining between them. The CDR3 is made up of 12 amino acids. DNA for the CDR3: TGTGCCAGCAGCCCCGGCGGCTACGAGCAGTACTTC. Protein: CASSPGGYEQYF.

This clone was observed many times. The V gene is TRBV25-1, the J gene TRBJ2-1; perhaps TRBD2 as D (6 bases). The germline gives CDR1 MGHDK, CDR2 SYGVNS. CDR3 length: 13 residues. Trimming shortened V by 8 bases and J by 10 bases, and 18 bases separated the two germline ends. CDR3 DNA sequence: TGTGCCAGCGGGGTGGCCGGGGGACGAGAGCAGTTCTTC. This gives the protein CASGVAGGREQFF.

There are many counts of this clone. The rearrangement uses TRBV3-1 and TRBJ2-1, with D possibly matching TRBD1 (6 bases). CDR3 size: 13 residues. V was clipped by 3 bases and J by 6 bases, with 9 bases between them. Germline V gene data show CDR1 as LGHDT and CDR2 as YNNKEL (reference sequence). The CDR3 DNA sequence: TGTGCCAGCAGCCACCAGGGGCGCAATGAGCAGTTCTTC. Amino acids: CASSHQGRNEQFF.

This clone appeared many times. The CDR3 reads CASSQGRVSGNTIYF. For the CDR3, the DNA is TGTGCCAGCAGCCAAGGCAGGGTCTCTGGAAACACCATATATTTT. The J gene is TRBJ1-3, the V gene TRBV3-1; possible D gene TRBD1, 5 bases. The CDR3 runs to 15 residues. V dropped 1 base and J dropped 0 bases, with 7 bases sitting between them. CDR1 is LGHDT, CDR2 YNNKEL, per germline (reference sequence).

This clone showed up many times. J is TRBJ2-5 and V is TRBV6-1; a possible D gene is TRBD2 (5 bases). Germline V gives CDR1 MNHNS, CDR2 SASEGT. This CDR3 is built from 14 residues. V gave up 6 bases and J gave up 5 bases, with 16 bases separating them. CDR3 region: CASREAALSETQYF. As DNA, the CDR3 is TGTGCCAGCAGGGAGGCTGCCCTCTCGGAGACCCAGTACTTC.

This clone appeared many times. The genes are TRBV19 and TRBJ1-4, with 9 bases matching TRBD1. The trim removed 5 bases at V and 7 bases at J, leaving 8 bases unmatched. CDR1 is LNHDA and CDR2 is SQIVND in the germline V gene (reference sequence). This CDR3 spans 15 amino acids. CDR3 in amino acids: CASSETGTGSEKLFF. CDR3 coding DNA: TGTGCCAGTAGTGAGACCGGGACAGGGAGTGAAAAACTGTTTTTT.

This clone was detected a few times. This chain uses TRBV11-3 with TRBJ2-7; D unresolved. From germline, CDR1 is SGHNT and CDR2 YENEEA. Trimming took off 4 bases at V and 5 bases at J, with 9 bases between the two ends. The CDR3 covers 12 residues. CDR3 coding DNA: TGTGCCAGCAGCTCCAGTAATGACGAGCAGTACTTC. Amino acid sequence: CASSSSNDEQYF.

This clone was recorded many times. The rearrangement joins TRBV9 to TRBJ1-1; D not certain. The germline CDR1 and CDR2 sequences are SGDLS and YYNGEE. With 2 bases removed from V and 6 bases from J, the gap between germline ends came to 11 bases. The CDR3 is 13 amino acids. In DNA form, the CDR3 reads TGTGCCAGCAGCGTGGACTCCAACGCTGAAGCTTTCTTT. Its translation: CASSVDSNAEAFF.

The rearrangement joins TRBV5-6 to TRBJ2-2, with D possibly matching TRBD1 (5 bases). Germline CDR1 SGHDT, CDR2 YYEEEE. The ends were cut back, 0 bases at V and 5 bases at J, with 11 bases in the middle. The CDR3 has 15 residues. Written as DNA, the CDR3 is TGTGCCAGCAGCTTGGCAGGGCTGGGGACCGGGGAGCTGTTTTTT. Translation: CASSLAGLGTGELFF.

Many counts were recorded for this clone. The genes are TRBV19 and TRBJ2-3; the match to TRBD2 covers 10 bases. This CDR3 has 15 residues. J gave up 3 bases and V 5 bases, and 5 bases lay outside the gene matches. Germline V gene data show CDR1 as LNHDA and CDR2 as SQIVND (reference sequence). CDR3 region: CASSFRTSGTDTQYF. The CDR3 DNA follows: TGTGCCAGTAGTTTCCGGACTAGCGGAACAGATACGCAGTATTTT.

This clone was seen many times. The genes are TRBV5-1 and TRBJ2-1; D assignment may be TRBD1 or TRBD2 (5 bases each). The V and J ends lost 4 bases and 14 bases respectively, with 16 bases between them. The CDR3 sequence is 12 residues long. Germline V CDR1 and CDR2: SGHRS, YFSETQ. As DNA, the CDR3 is TGCGCCAGCAGCCCTCCCCCCGGGGCGGAGTTCTTC. Translating gives CASSPPPGAEFF.

This clone was found many times. This may come from a read error, since a much larger clone is one base off. This rearrangement joins TRBV30 to TRBJ2-1, with TRBD2 matching over 8 bases. CDR1 GTSNPN and CDR2 SVGIG come from the germline V gene (reference sequence). V lost 5 bases to trimming and J lost 6 bases; unmatched junction nucleotides: 12. The CDR3 runs 15 residues. The CDR3 bases are TGTGCCTGGGGCGCCATCGGGACTAGAATCAATGAGCAGTTCTTC. This codes for CAWGAIGTRINEQFF.

This clone was recorded many times. CDR3 residues: CASNPTQGAGYNEQFF. In nucleotides, the CDR3 is TGTGCCAGCAACCCTACCCAGGGGGCGGGGTACAATGAGCAGTTCTTC. This chain connects TRBV6-1 to TRBJ2-1; 8 positions match TRBD1. CDR1 and CDR2 from the germline V gene are MNHNS and SASEGT. The trim removed 7 bases at V and 4 bases at J, leaving 12 bases unmatched. This CDR3 has 16 residues.

This clone was seen only a few times. The junction departs from germline at one end; a sequencing error may be responsible. The J gene is TRBJ2-7, the V gene TRBV6-5; a possible D gene is TRBD1 (5 bases). The length of the CDR3 is 15 residues. Germline CDR1 and CDR2: MNHEY and SVGAGI. CDR3 in DNA: TGTGCCATCAGTTACCGGCCAGGGAAGGCCTACGAGCAGTACTTC. This gives the protein CAISYRPGKAYEQYF.

In its sample, this clone ranks as medium-sized (0.01 to 0.1%). At one end the junction does not follow the germline gene, possibly because of a read error. CDR3 residues: CASSLDSLNSYEQYF. CDR3 nucleotide sequence: TGTGCCAGCAGCCTAGACAGTTTGAACTCCTACGAGCAGTACTTC. The J gene is TRBJ2-7, the V gene TRBV11-2, with a possible D match to TRBD1 (5 bases). This CDR3 contains 15 residues. CDR1 is SGHAT and CDR2 is FQNNGV in the germline V gene.

This clone was picked up many times. The chain is built from TRBV5-1 and TRBJ1-5; no clear D gene. In germline, CDR1 is SGHRS, CDR2 YFSETQ. V lost 0 bases to trimming and J lost 0 bases, with 7 bases between them. This CDR3 is built from 15 residues. The CDR3 nucleotides read TGCGCCAGCAGCTTGGAGGGTGTTAGCAATCAGCCCCAGCATTTT. The encoded protein is CASSLEGVSNQPQHF. The variable domain in full, completed from reference TRBV5-1 and TRBJ1-5, reads KAGVTQTPRYLIKTRGQQVTLSCSPISGHRSVSWYQQTPGQGLQFLFEYFSETQRNKGNFPGRFSGRQFSNSRSEMNVSTLELGDSALYLCASSLEGVSNQPQHFGDGTRLSIL.

This clone appeared many times. The V call is TRBV5-5, the J call TRBJ2-7, with 8 nucleotides matching TRBD1. The germline gives CDR1 SGHKS, CDR2 YYEKEE (reference sequence). Unmatched junction bases numbered 4, after V lost 0 bases and J lost 2 bases. CDR3 length: 15 residues. CDR3 in DNA: TGTGCCAGCAGCTTGGTCCAGGGGGCGACCTACGAGCAGTACTTC. As protein: CASSLVQGATYEQYF.

At least ten counts were recorded for this clone. The chain carries TRBV19 and TRBJ2-1; D may be TRBD1 or TRBD2 (6 bases each). The CDR3 is made up of 16 amino acids. V lost 1 base and J lost 4, with 14 bases in between. Germline CDR1 is LNHDA and CDR2 is SQIVND (reference sequence). This CDR3 reads CASSIGGGLKYNEQFF. The CDR3 bases are TGTGCCAGTAGTATAGGAGGGGGGTTAAAATACAATGAGCAGTTCTTC.

The table lists this clone with many counts. The V and J genes are TRBV28 and TRBJ1-1, with D unclear. The V gene's germline CDR1 is MDHEN and CDR2 SYDVKM. Deletions cut 4 bases from V and 7 bases from J, with 16 bases between. The CDR3 has 14 amino acids. The CDR3 sequence is CASSSRLPPFEAFF. The CDR3 DNA is TGTGCCAGCAGTTCTCGACTACCGCCATTTGAAGCTTTCTTT.

This clone has a handful of counts. The rearrangement links TRBV6-1 to TRBJ1-1; 9 nucleotides line up with TRBD1. Germline loops: CDR1 MNHNS, CDR2 SASEGT. The CDR3 covers 15 residues. V dropped 2 bases and J dropped 9; count of bases not matched to a gene: 10. CDR3 nucleotide sequence: TGTGCCAGCAGTGAATCGGCGACAGGGGGATACCAAGCTTTCTTT. Translation gives CASSESATGGYQAFF.